This T cell receptor (beta chain) comes out of a study of blood T cells in healthy people across ages. About this clonotype itself: What it recognizes is unknown.

Then a second PCR, running roughly 7 to 11 cycles, was carried out with a sample-barcoded 5' primer and a J-beta primer mix. One entry per CDR3 protein, called by TCRdb with MiXCR from the 5' RACE reads. The sample has approximately 800,000 distinct CDR3 sequences; around 68% are singletons. Findings and limits, study-wide: Age brought a roughly linear fall in TCR beta diversity measured per million T cells. Unsorted PBMCs prevented conclusive naive versus antigen-experienced comparison.

Trimming took off 0 bases at V and 3 bases at J, with 16 bases between the two ends. The CDR3 has 17 amino acids. The germline V gene encodes CDR1 MNHEY and CDR2 SVGEGT. The sequencing input was blood. This sequence joins TRBV6-2 or TRBV6-3 and TRBJ2-3, with a weak D call TRBD2 (6 bases). This TCR was sampled from a man under 40 in good health. CDR3 in amino acids: CASSYSRGRLDTDTQYF. CDR3 DNA sequence: TGTGCCAGCAGTTACTCGAGAGGCCGACTAGATACAGATACGCAGTATTTT.